Listed here is a single T cell receptor beta chain. What it binds is not known. This CDR3 is also generated by other DNA sequences in the sample. CDR1 is SGHRS, CDR2 YFSETQ, per germline. Trimming left V 4 bases short and J 0 bases short, with 11 bases between. This CDR3 region has 14 residues. Repertoires were generated with immunoSEQ multiplex PCR, while TCRdb's copy carries only in-frame clones and drops some. The sample lists about 480,000 clones; around nine tenths were seen once. The treatment denotes: roughly 19 received Ad26.COV2.S at low or high dose, single or two shots; about 5 received placebo; per-sample allocation not given. After the first vaccine or placebo injection, samples were drawn on day 63. These data come from a study of Ad26.COV2.S vaccination and SARS-CoV-2 variants. Overall study context: Ad26.COV2.S given intramuscularly, once or twice 56 days apart.

General study findings and limits: Quantification of TCR breadth and depth may have yielded underestimates of total T cell responses.

Source: peripheral blood, taken in a trial of Ad26.COV2.S vaccine versus placebo. This TCR was sampled from a person aged 18 to 59 who received the Ad26.COV2.S COVID-19 vaccine or a placebo. This rearrangement joins TRBV5-1 to TRBJ2-7; tentative D call: TRBD2 (6 bases). Here the CDR3 reads CASSLSGSSYEQYF. CDR3 DNA: TGCGCCAGCAGCCTTAGCGGTAGCTCCTACGAGCAGTACTTC.